The 31 T cell receptor beta chains in this list originate from one sample, sequenced in a study of spatial heterogeneity in lung cancer. Time point: blood at routine non-recurrence follow-up after resection. The sequenced material consisted of unsorted whole RNA from tumor, nontumor lung or frozen PBMC. TCRdb reprocessed the 5' RACE reads via MiXCR and lists one record per CDR3 protein. The repertoire holds about 120,000 distinct CDR3 sequences, with about 12% as singletons. Specimen: PBMCs, collected at follow-up. The receptors shown here come from a male donor with early-stage non-small cell lung cancer.

The chain combines TRBV12-3 or TRBV12-4 with TRBJ1-1; D is uncertain. The CDR3 is made up of 14 amino acids. V shed 3 bases and J shed 4 bases, with 12 bases lying between them. CDR3 sequence reads: CASSFAVPGTEAFF. The CDR3 DNA follows: TGTGCCAGCAGTTTCGCAGTCCCGGGCACTGAAGCTTTCTTT.

V usage is TRBV7-9 and J usage is TRBJ1-1, with 7 bases identical to TRBD1. Germline CDR1 reads SEHNR; CDR2 reads FQNEAQ (reference sequence). Trimming cost V 6 bases and J 9 bases; bases outside gene matches: 7. The CDR3 is made up of 12 amino acids. The CDR3 protein is CASREGQSKAFF. Here the CDR3 DNA reads TGTGCCAGCAGGGAGGGACAGTCAAAAGCTTTCTTT. The full variable domain, with the rest looked up from reference TRBV7-9 and TRBJ1-1, is DTGVSQNPRHKITKRGQNVTFRCDPISEHNRLYWYRQTLGQGPEFLTYFQNEAQLEKSRLLSDRFSAERPKGSFSTLEIQRTEQGDSAMYLCASREGQSKAFFGQGTRLTVV.

The CDR3 here is CATSRAGNSPLHF. CDR3 nucleotide sequence: TGTGCCACCAGCAGAGCGGGAAATTCACCCCTCCACTTT. The chain carries TRBV15 and TRBJ1-6; D is undetermined. CDR3 length equals 13 residues. V dropped 1 base and J dropped 7 bases, with 5 bases sitting between them. Germline CDR1 is LNHNV and CDR2 is YYDKDF (reference sequence).

The chain employs TRBV20-1 and TRBJ2-1, with 10 bases fitting TRBD2. V was clipped by 0 bases and J by 4 bases; unmatched bases: 6. The germline CDR1 and CDR2 sequences are DFQATT and SNEGSKA (reference sequence). CDR3 size: 16 residues. In DNA form, the CDR3 reads TGCAGTGCTAGAGACTTTAGCGGGGGGCGTTACAATGAGCAGTTCTTC. It is translated as CSARDFSGGRYNEQFF.

The table lists this clonotype with many counts. The rearrangement links TRBV20-1 to TRBJ1-5; no clear D. The CDR3 totals 14 residues. With 1 base removed from V and 0 bases from J, the gap between germline ends came to 7 bases. Germline CDR1 reads DFQATT; CDR2 reads SNEGSKA (reference sequence). CDR3 sequence (DNA): TGCAGTGCTAGAGCGGCGCATAGCAATCAGCCCCAGCATTTT. Translating it yields CSARAAHSNQPQHF.

The sample holds many counts of this clonotype. This rearrangement joins TRBV28 to TRBJ1-2; 7 nucleotides agree with TRBD1. Trimming at V came to 8 bases and at J to 4 bases, leaving 1 base not matched to a gene. Germline values: CDR1 MDHEN, CDR2 SYDVKM. CDR3 length equals 11 residues. The CDR3 DNA is TGTGCCAGCTGGGACAGCTATGGCTACACCTTC. It translates to CASWDSYGYTF.

This clonotype came up a few times. The chain couples TRBV10-3 to TRBJ2-2; D is possibly TRBD1 (6 bases). Per germline, CDR1 ENHRY and CDR2 SYGVKD. Trimming removed 2 bases at V and 3 bases at J, with 19 bases between. This CDR3 region has 18 residues. The CDR3, as DNA: TGTGCCATCAGTGAGCCCCTAGGAAGGGGGATGGACACCGGGGAGCTGTTTTTT. Encoded protein: CAISEPLGRGMDTGELFF.

The V gene is TRBV7-9, the J gene TRBJ2-5, with D tentatively TRBD1 (6 bases). CDR1 and CDR2 (germline): SEHNR, FQNEAQ (reference sequence). CDR3 length equals 15 residues. V dropped 5 bases and J dropped 2 bases, with 15 bases sitting between them. The CDR3 reads CASSLRVQGQETQYF. The CDR3 nucleotides read TGTGCCAGCAGCCTCCGTGTACAGGGTCAAGAGACCCAGTACTTC. Full variable domain (remainder filled in from reference TRBV7-9 and TRBJ2-5): DTGVSQNPRHKITKRGQNVTFRCDPISEHNRLYWYRQTLGQGPEFLTYFQNEAQLEKSRLLSDRFSAERPKGSFSTLEIQRTEQGDSAMYLCASSLRVQGQETQYFGPGTRLLVL.

The chain carries TRBV12-3 or TRBV12-4 and TRBJ2-7, with TRBD1 identical over 7 bases. V lost 1 base, J lost 2 bases, and 8 bases stayed unmatched. The CDR3 runs to 16 residues. CDR3 bases: TGTGCCAGCAGTTTAGGCGACAGGGAAGGTCCCTACGAGCAGTACTTC. Translated: CASSLGDREGPYEQYF.

This clonotype occurred a few times. The chain is built from TRBV12-3 or TRBV12-4 and TRBJ2-1, with TRBD1 identical over 10 bases. Unmatched junction bases numbered 8, after V lost 5 bases and J lost 7 bases. CDR3 length equals 15 residues. Here the CDR3 DNA reads TGTGCCAGCAGTACCCGGGACAGGGGATCGAATGAGCAGTTCTTC. Its protein is CASSTRDRGSNEQFF.

This clonotype has only a few counts. The CDR3 region has the DNA TGTGCCAGCAGCTTCCAGCCAGGGGCTTATGGCTACACCTTC. It translates to CASSFQPGAYGYTF. J is TRBJ1-2 and V is TRBV7-8, with a weak D call TRBD1 (6 bases). This CDR3 comprises 14 residues. V was clipped by 3 bases and J by 5 bases, with 13 bases between them. Germline V lookup: CDR1 SGHVS, CDR2 FQNEAQ.

This chain links TRBV7-8 with TRBJ2-7, with 7 bases aligning to TRBD1. Per germline, CDR1 SGHVS and CDR2 FQNEAQ. Trimming cost V 5 bases and J 4 bases; bases outside gene matches: 11. The CDR3 runs to 15 residues. DNA of the CDR3: TGTGCCAGCAGCCACCGGGACAGATTTGGGTACGAGCAGTACTTC. Translation gives CASSHRDRFGYEQYF. Full variable domain (rest looked up from reference TRBV7-8 and TRBJ2-7): GAGVSQSPRYKVAKRGQDVALRCDPISGHVSLFWYQQALGQGPEFLTYFQNEAQLDKSGLPSDRFFAERPEGSVSTLKIQRTQQEDSAVYLCASSHRDRFGYEQYFGPGTRLTVT.

This clonotype was detected ten times or more. This sequence joins TRBV7-2 and TRBJ1-5, with a tentative D call TRBD1 (5 bases). The CDR3 is 15 residues long. V lost 8 bases to trimming and J lost 0 bases, with 14 bases between them. Germline V gene data show CDR1 as SGHTA and CDR2 as FQGNSA. The CDR3 spells CASAQGGNSNQPQHF. In DNA form, the CDR3 reads TGTGCCAGCGCCCAGGGAGGCAATAGCAATCAGCCCCAGCATTTT. The entire variable domain, with the rest obtained from reference TRBV7-2 and TRBJ1-5, is as follows: GAGVSQSPSNKVTEKGKDVELRCDPISGHTALYWYRQSLGQGLEFLIYFQGNSAPDKSGLPSDRFSAERTGGSVSTLTIQRTQQEDSAVYLCASAQGGNSNQPQHFGDGTRLSIL.

This clonotype was recorded many times. V gene TRBV28 combines with J gene TRBJ2-7, with TRBD2 matching over 8 bases. From germline, CDR1 is MDHEN and CDR2 SYDVKM. J gave up 2 bases and V 1 base, and 4 bases lay outside the gene matches. The CDR3 loop spans 15 amino acids. The CDR3 coding sequence is TGTGCCAGCAGTTTATATGCGGGGGGCGCCTACGAGCAGTACTTC. As protein: CASSLYAGGAYEQYF.

This clonotype was seen a few times. The chain links TRBV5-1 to TRBJ2-7, with no clear D. The CDR3 loop spans 13 amino acids. The germline V gene has CDR1 SGHRS and CDR2 YFSETQ. The V end lost 5 bases, the J end lost 0 bases, and 9 bases lay between the germline ends. CDR3 in DNA: TGCGCCAGCAGTAGTGACAACTCCTACGAGCAGTACTTC. Translated: CASSSDNSYEQYF.

This clonotype was seen only a few times. The gene calls are TRBV11-2 and TRBJ2-5; 16 bases are a match to TRBD2. The CDR3 has 19 amino acids. Germline-derived CDR1 and CDR2 are SGHAT and FQNNGV. V was clipped by 2 bases and J by 1 base; unmatched bases: 7. For the CDR3, the DNA is TGTGCCAGCAGCTTAATGGGGACTAGCGGGGGGGCCCCCCAAGAGACCCAGTACTTC. It yields the protein CASSLMGTSGGAPQETQYF.

This clonotype was counted between two and nine times. J is TRBJ2-7 and V is TRBV6-2 or TRBV6-3, with a weak D call TRBD1 (5 bases). CDR1 and CDR2 from the germline V gene are MNHEY and SVGEGT. V was shortened by 6 bases and J by 2 bases, with 11 bases between the two germline ends. The CDR3 has 13 amino acids. This chain's CDR3 is CASSYTGPYEQYF. The CDR3 DNA is TGTGCCAGCAGCTATACAGGCCCCTACGAGCAGTACTTC.

In this sample, this clonotype turned up many times. The CDR3 DNA reads TGCAGTGCTAGAGATCGGGGGCGGAACACTGAAGCTTTCTTT. Translating gives CSARDRGRNTEAFF. The genes are TRBV20-1 and TRBJ1-1, with a tentative D call TRBD1 (6 bases). The ends were cut back, 0 bases at V and 1 base at J, with 9 bases in the middle. Germline lookup yields CDR1 DFQATT and CDR2 SNEGSKA (reference sequence). This CDR3 has 14 amino acids.

This clonotype was picked up a small number of times. V gene TRBV30 combines with J gene TRBJ1-2; no firm D call. CDR1 and CDR2 from the germline V gene are GTSNPN and SVGIG (reference sequence). Deletions cut 8 bases from V and 2 bases from J, with 12 bases between. CDR3 size: 12 residues. This chain's CDR3 is CARKTQNYGYTF. CDR3 nucleotide sequence: TGTGCCCGCAAGACACAAAACTATGGCTACACCTTC.

This clonotype has ten or more counts. The J gene is TRBJ2-3, the V gene TRBV20-1; D ambiguous. Per the germline V gene, CDR1 is DFQATT and CDR2 is SNEGSKA (reference sequence). The CDR3 length is 15 residues. Trimming pared 3 bases from V and 0 bases from J, leaving 13 bases between. CDR3 sequence reads: CSARAGSSSTDTQYF. CDR3 DNA sequence: TGCAGTGCTAGGGCCGGGTCTTCTAGCACAGATACGCAGTATTTT.

V is TRBV7-2 and J is TRBJ1-4, with D perhaps TRBD1 (5 bases). This CDR3 is built from 17 residues. The V gene lost 5 bases and the J gene lost 8 bases, with 24 bases spanning the gap. Germline V gene lookup returns CDR1 SGHTA and CDR2 FQGNSA. The CDR3 loop is CASSLTSRGLREEKLFF. CDR3 sequence (DNA): TGTGCCAGCAGCCTAACCTCCCGGGGCCTACGAGAGGAAAAACTGTTTTTT.

This clonotype turned up a few times. The V call is TRBV4-2, the J call TRBJ2-2, with D hard to call. This CDR3 has 15 residues. V was pared by 0 bases and J by 3 bases, with 8 bases between. The germline CDR1 and CDR2 sequences are LGHNA and YNFKEQ. This CDR3 reads CASSQDTKHTGELFF. The CDR3 DNA follows: TGTGCCAGCAGCCAAGATACCAAGCACACCGGGGAGCTGTTTTTT.

This clonotype was seen a handful of times. Because it lacks the conserved phenylalanine or tryptophan at the end, this CDR3 is likely a read error. No DNA is shown, since the ends of the CDR3 on it are uncertain; the CDR3 is the one TCRdb lists. V usage is TRBV11-2 and J usage is TRBJ1-2; the D segment call TRBD1 is taken from the table without a DNA check. The CDR3 length equals 14 residues, ends included. Germline CDR1 SGHAT, CDR2 FQNNGV. CDR3 sequence reads: CASSSGPKPTGLIG.

In its sample, this clonotype was seen many times. V usage is TRBV9 and J usage is TRBJ2-3, with unresolved D. Germline V CDR1 and CDR2: SGDLS, YYNGEE. This CDR3 is 12 amino acids long. The ends were cut back, 1 base at V and 7 bases at J, with 7 bases in the middle. The DNA of the CDR3 is TGTGCCAGCAGCGTATTCGGTAATACGCAGTATTTT. Translation: CASSVFGNTQYF.

In its sample, this clonotype was seen a few times. V and J are TRBV7-9 and TRBJ1-5; no clear D. Germline CDR1 is SEHNR and CDR2 is FQNEAQ (reference sequence). This CDR3 spans 12 amino acids. V gave up 7 bases and J gave up 7 bases, with 11 bases separating them. The CDR3 DNA sequence: TGTGCCAGCACCGAACTTGGACAGCCCCAGCATTTT. It encodes CASTELGQPQHF.

The chain couples TRBV9 to TRBJ2-4, with D maybe TRBD1 (6 bases). Trimming removed 3 bases at V and 1 base at J, with 14 bases between. Germline values: CDR1 SGDLS, CDR2 YYNGEE. The CDR3 contains 16 residues. The CDR3 sequence: CASSEQGSKAKNIQYF. The DNA of the CDR3 is TGTGCCAGCAGCGAGCAGGGGAGTAAGGCCAAAAACATTCAGTACTTC.

The chain couples TRBV6-5 to TRBJ2-5, with D perhaps being TRBD1 or TRBD2 (5 bases each). CDR3 length: 12 residues. CDR1 is MNHEY and CDR2 is SVGAGI in the germline V gene. Between the trimmed V and J ends, which lost 2 bases and 4 bases, there was a span of 5 bases. CDR3 residues: CASSYGGETQYF. DNA of the CDR3: TGTGCCAGCAGTTACGGGGGAGAGACCCAGTACTTC.

The chain recombines TRBV10-3 with TRBJ2-1; TRBD1 agrees at 7 bases. Germline V CDR1 and CDR2: ENHRY, SYGVKD. This CDR3 has 13 residues. J lost 6 bases, V lost 6 bases, and 5 bases had no gene match. The CDR3 protein is CAIRVTGVNEQFF. CDR3 DNA: TGTGCCATCAGGGTTACAGGGGTCAATGAGCAGTTCTTC.

This clonotype was detected a few times. The genes are TRBV5-1 and TRBJ2-3; no clear D. CDR3 length: 14 amino acids. From germline, CDR1 is SGHRS and CDR2 YFSETQ. Trimming shortened V by 0 bases and J by 4 bases, and 9 bases separated the two germline ends. Here the CDR3 DNA reads TGCGCCAGCAGCTTGGACACGAGCCCAGATACGCAGTATTTT. This gives the protein CASSLDTSPDTQYF.

This chain uses TRBV3-1 with TRBJ2-2; TRBD2 aligns across 9 bases. Germline V gene sequence: CDR1 LGHDT, CDR2 YNNKEL (reference sequence). The CDR3 consists of 16 residues. V was clipped by 4 bases and J by 5 bases; unmatched bases: 8. The CDR3 reads CASSLRTSVGTGELFF. For the CDR3, the DNA is TGTGCCAGCAGCCTTCGGACTAGCGTTGGTACCGGGGAGCTGTTTTTT.

This clonotype was picked up many times. This chain joins TRBV7-2 and TRBJ2-5, with D perhaps matching TRBD2 (7 bases). Deletions cut 2 bases from V and 1 base from J, with 11 bases between. The CDR3 has 15 amino acids. In germline, CDR1 is SGHTA, CDR2 FQGNSA. The DNA for the CDR3 is TGTGCCAGCAGCTTATGGGGAGGGGGCCAAGAGACCCAGTACTTC. Its translation is CASSLWGGGQETQYF. The full variable domain, in which reference TRBV7-2 and TRBJ2-5 provide the parts outside the CDR3, is GAGVSQSPSNKVTEKGKDVELRCDPISGHTALYWYRQSLGQGLEFLIYFQGNSAPDKSGLPSDRFSAERTGGSVSTLTIQRTQQEDSAVYLCASSLWGGGQETQYFGPGTRLLVL.